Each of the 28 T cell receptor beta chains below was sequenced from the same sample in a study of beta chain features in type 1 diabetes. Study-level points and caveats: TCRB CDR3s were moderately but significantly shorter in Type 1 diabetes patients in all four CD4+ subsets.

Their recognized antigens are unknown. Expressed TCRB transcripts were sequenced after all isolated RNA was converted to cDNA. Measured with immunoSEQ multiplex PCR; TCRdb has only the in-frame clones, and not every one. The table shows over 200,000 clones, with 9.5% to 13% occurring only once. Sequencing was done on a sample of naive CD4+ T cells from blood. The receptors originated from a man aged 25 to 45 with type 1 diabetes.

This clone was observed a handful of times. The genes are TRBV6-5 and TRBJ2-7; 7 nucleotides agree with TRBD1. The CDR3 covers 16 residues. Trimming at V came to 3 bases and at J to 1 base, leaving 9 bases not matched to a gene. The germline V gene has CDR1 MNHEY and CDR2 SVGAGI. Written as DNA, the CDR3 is TGTGCCAGCAGTTATAAGACAGGGATTAAGTCCTACGAGCAGTACTTC. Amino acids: CASSYKTGIKSYEQYF.

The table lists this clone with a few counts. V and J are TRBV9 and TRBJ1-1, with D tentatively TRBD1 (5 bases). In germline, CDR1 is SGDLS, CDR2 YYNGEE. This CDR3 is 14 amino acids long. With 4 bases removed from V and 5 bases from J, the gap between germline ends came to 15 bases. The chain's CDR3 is CASSPRPGWTEAFF. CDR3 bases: TGTGCCAGCAGCCCCAGGCCAGGGTGGACTGAAGCTTTCTTT.

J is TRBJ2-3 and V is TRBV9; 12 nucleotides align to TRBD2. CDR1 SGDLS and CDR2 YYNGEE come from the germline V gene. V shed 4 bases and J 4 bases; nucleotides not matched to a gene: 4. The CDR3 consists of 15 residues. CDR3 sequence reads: CASSWTSGAPDTQYF. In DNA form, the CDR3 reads TGTGCCAGCAGCTGGACTAGCGGGGCCCCAGATACGCAGTATTTT.

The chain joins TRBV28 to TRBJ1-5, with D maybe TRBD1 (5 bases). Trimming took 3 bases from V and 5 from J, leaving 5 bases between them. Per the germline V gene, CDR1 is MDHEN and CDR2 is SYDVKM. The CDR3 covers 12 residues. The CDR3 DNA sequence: TGTGCCAGCAGTTTGGGGCATCAGCCCCAGCATTTT. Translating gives CASSLGHQPQHF.

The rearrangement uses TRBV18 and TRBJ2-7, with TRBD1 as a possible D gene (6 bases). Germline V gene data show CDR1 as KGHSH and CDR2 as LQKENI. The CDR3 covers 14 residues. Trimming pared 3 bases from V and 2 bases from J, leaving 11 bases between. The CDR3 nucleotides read TGTGCCAGCTCACCTGACACAGGGACCTACGAGCAGTACTTC. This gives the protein CASSPDTGTYEQYF.

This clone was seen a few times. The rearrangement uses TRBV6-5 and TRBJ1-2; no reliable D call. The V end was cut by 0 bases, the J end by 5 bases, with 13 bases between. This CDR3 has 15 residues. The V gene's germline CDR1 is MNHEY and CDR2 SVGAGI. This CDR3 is CASSYSNSEGYGYTF. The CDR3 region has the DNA TGTGCCAGCAGTTACTCGAACTCTGAGGGATATGGCTACACCTTC.

The CDR3 sequence is CASSFTGAEGYTF. CDR3 in DNA: TGCGCCAGCAGCTTTACAGGGGCGGAGGGCTACACCTTC. This chain joins TRBV5-1 and TRBJ1-2; 7 nucleotides agree with TRBD1. This CDR3 spans 13 amino acids. Germline lookup yields CDR1 SGHRS and CDR2 YFSETQ. Trimming cost V 2 bases and J 8 bases; bases outside gene matches: 6.

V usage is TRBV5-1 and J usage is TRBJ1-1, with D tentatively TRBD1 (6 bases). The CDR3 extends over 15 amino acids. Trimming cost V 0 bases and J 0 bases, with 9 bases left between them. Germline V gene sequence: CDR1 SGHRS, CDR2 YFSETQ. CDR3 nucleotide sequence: TGCGCCAGCAGCTTGGCAGGGGCCCTGAACACTGAAGCTTTCTTT. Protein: CASSLAGALNTEAFF.

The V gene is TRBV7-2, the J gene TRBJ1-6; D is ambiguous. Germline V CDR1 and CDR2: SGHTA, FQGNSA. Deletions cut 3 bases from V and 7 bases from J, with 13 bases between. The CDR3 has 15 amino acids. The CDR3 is CASSLYQVENSPLHF. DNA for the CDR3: TGTGCCAGCAGCTTGTATCAGGTCGAAAATTCACCCCTCCACTTT.

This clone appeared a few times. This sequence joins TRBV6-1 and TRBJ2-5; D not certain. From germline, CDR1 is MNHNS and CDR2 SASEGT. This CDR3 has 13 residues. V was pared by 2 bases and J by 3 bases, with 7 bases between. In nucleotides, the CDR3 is TGTGCCAGCAGTGAACTGGTAGAAGAGACCCAGTACTTC. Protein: CASSELVEETQYF.

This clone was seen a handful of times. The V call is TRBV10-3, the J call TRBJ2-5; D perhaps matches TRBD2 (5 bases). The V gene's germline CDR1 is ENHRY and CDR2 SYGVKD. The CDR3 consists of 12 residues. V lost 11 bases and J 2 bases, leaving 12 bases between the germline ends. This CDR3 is CAVGGRQETQYF. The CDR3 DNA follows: TGTGCCGTTGGCGGGCGTCAAGAGACCCAGTACTTC.

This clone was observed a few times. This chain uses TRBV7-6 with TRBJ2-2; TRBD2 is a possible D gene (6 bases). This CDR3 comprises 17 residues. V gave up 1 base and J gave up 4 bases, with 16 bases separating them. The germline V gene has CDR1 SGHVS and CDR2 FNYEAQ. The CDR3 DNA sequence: TGTGCCAGCAGCTTAGTTTCCGGGGGTGGTTTCACCGGGGAGCTGTTTTTT. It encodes CASSLVSGGGFTGELFF. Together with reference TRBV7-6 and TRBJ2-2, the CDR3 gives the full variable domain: GAGVSQSPRYKVTKRGQDVALRCDPISGHVSLYWYRQALGQGPEFLTYFNYEAQQDKSGLPNDRFSAERPEGSISTLTIQRTEQRDSAMYRCASSLVSGGGFTGELFFGEGSRLTVL.

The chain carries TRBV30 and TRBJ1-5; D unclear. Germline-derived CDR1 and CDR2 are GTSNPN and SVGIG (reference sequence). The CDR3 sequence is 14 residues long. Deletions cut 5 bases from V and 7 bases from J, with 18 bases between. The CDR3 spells CAWGPWQEGQPQHF. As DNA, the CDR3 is TGTGCCTGGGGTCCGTGGCAGGAAGGCCAGCCCCAGCATTTT.

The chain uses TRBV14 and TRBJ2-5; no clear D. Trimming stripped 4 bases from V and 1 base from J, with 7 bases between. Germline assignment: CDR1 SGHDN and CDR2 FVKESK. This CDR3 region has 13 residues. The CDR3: CASSRQFQETQYF. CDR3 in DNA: TGTGCCAGCAGCCGGCAGTTCCAAGAGACCCAGTACTTC.

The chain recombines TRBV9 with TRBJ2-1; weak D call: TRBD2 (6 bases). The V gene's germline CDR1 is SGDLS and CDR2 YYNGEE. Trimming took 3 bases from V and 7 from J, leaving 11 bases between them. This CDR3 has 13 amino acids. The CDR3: CASSEGTHNEQFF. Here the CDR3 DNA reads TGTGCCAGCAGCGAGGGGACTCATAATGAGCAGTTCTTC.

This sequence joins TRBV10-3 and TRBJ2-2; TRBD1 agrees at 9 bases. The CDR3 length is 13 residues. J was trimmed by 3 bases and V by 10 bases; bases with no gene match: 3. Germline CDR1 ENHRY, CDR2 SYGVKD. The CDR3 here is CATWTGDTGELFF. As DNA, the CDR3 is TGTGCCACGTGGACAGGGGACACCGGGGAGCTGTTTTTT.

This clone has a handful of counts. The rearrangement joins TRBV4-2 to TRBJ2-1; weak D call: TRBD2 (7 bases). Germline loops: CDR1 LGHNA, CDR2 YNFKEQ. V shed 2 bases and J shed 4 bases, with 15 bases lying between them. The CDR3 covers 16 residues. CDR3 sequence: CASSQIGGGTYNEQFF. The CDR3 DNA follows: TGTGCCAGCAGCCAAATTGGGGGGGGCACTTACAATGAGCAGTTCTTC.

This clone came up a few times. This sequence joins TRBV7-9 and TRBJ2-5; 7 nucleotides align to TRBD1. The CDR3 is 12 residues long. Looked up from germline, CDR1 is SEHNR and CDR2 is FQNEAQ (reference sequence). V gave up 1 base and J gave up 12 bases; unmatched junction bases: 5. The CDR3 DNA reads TGTGCCAGCAGCTTAGAAACAGGGGACAAGTACTTC. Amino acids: CASSLETGDKYF.

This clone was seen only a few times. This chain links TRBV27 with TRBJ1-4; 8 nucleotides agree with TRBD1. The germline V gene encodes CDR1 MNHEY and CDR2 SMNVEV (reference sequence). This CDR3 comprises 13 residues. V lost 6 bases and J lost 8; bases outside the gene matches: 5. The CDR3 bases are TGTGCCAGCAGCGACAGGGGAGGGGAAAAACTGTTTTTT. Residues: CASSDRGGEKLFF. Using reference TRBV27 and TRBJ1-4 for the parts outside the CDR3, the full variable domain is EAQVTQNPRYLITVTGKKLTVTCSQNMNHEYMSWYRQDPGLGLRQIYYSMNVEVTDKGDVPEGYKVSRKEKRNFPLILESPSPNQTSLYFCASSDRGGEKLFFGSGTQLSVL.

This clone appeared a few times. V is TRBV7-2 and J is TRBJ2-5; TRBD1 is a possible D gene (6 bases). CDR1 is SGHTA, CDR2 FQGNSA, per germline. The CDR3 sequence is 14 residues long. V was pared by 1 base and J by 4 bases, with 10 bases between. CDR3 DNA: TGTGCCAGCAGCTTAGGTGGGGGCTTAGAGACCCAGTACTTC. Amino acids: CASSLGGGLETQYF. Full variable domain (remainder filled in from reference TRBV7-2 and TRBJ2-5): GAGVSQSPSNKVTEKGKDVELRCDPISGHTALYWYRQSLGQGLEFLIYFQGNSAPDKSGLPSDRFSAERTGGSVSTLTIQRTQQEDSAVYLCASSLGGGLETQYFGPGTRLLVL.

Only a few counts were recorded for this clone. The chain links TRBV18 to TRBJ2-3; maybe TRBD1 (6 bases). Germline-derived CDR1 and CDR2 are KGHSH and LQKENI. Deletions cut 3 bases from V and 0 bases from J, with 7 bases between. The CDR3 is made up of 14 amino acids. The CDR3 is CASSPGQSTDTQYF. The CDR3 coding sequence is TGTGCCAGCTCACCCGGACAGAGCACAGATACGCAGTATTTT. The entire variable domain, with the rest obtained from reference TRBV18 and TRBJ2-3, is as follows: NAGVMQNPRHLVRRRGQEARLRCSPMKGHSHVYWYRQLPEEGLKFMVYLQKENIIDESGMPKERFSAEFPKEGPSILRIQQVVRGDSAAYFCASSPGQSTDTQYFGPGTRLTVL.

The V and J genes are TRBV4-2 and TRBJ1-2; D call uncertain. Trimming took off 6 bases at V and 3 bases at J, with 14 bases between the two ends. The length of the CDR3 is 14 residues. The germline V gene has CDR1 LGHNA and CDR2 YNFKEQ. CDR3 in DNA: TGTGCCAGCAGTCCCGGAGTAGGCTACTATGGCTACACCTTC. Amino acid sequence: CASSPGVGYYGYTF.

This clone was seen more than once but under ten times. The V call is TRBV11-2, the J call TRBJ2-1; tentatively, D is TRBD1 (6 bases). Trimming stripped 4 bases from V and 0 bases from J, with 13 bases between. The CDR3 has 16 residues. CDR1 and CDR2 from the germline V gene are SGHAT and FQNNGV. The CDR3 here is CASSWRQASSYNEQFF. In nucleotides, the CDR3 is TGTGCCAGCAGCTGGAGACAGGCAAGCTCCTACAATGAGCAGTTCTTC.

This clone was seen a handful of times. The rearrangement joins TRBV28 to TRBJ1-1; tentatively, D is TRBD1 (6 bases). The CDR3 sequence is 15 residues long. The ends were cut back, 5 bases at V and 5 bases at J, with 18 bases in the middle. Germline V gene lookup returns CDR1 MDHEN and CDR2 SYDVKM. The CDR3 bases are TGTGCCAGCAGTACCCTATACAGGGTCGGAACTGAAGCTTTCTTT. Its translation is CASSTLYRVGTEAFF.

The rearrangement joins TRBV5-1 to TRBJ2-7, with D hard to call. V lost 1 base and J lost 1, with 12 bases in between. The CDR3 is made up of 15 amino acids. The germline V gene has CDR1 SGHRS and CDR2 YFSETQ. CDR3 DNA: TGCGCCAGCAGCTTGTCCGCCATCGGTTCCTACGAGCAGTACTTC. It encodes CASSLSAIGSYEQYF.

The CDR3 DNA reads as TGTGCCAGCTCACCCGTTACAGGGACGAGGGGCTACACCTTC. This gives the protein CASSPVTGTRGYTF. The chain carries TRBV18 and TRBJ1-2; possible D gene TRBD1, 6 bases. The CDR3 spans 14 residues. The V end was cut by 3 bases, the J end by 8 bases, with 16 bases between. The germline V gene has CDR1 KGHSH and CDR2 LQKENI.

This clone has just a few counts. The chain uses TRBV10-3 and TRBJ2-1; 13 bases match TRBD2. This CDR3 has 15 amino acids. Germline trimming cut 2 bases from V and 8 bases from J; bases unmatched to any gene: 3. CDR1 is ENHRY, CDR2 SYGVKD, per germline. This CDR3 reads CAISETSGGAYEQFF. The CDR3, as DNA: TGTGCCATCAGTGAGACTAGCGGGGGGGCCTATGAGCAGTTCTTC.

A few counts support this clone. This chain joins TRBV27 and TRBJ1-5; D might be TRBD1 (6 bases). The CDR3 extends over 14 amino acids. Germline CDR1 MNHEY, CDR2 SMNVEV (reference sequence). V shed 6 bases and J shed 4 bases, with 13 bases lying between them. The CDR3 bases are TGTGCCAGCAGCCCTGACAGGTTAAATCAGCCCCAGCATTTT. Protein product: CASSPDRLNQPQHF.